This T cell receptor (beta chain) was observed in a study of a mutant IDH1 vaccine in newly diagnosed glioma. Study information: Mean patient age was around 40 years; around 60% were male and approximately 40% female. Standard pretreatment was either radiotherapy, temozolomide, or, for most, radiochemotherapy with temozolomide. Study-wide results and caveats: There seemed to be no relation between pseudoprogression and changes in top peripheral T cell clonotypes.

The table came from immunoSEQ multiplex PCR; TCRdb's copy has only in-frame clones and leaves some out. The data show about 88,000 clones, approximately 80% seen once. This clone appeared a single time. The target antigen is unknown. V lost 5 bases and J lost 1, with 20 bases in between. Germline-derived CDR1 and CDR2 are SGHVS and FQNEAQ. CDR3 length equals 17 residues. Time point meaning: baseline, week 1 (first vaccination visit). The treatment was: pre-vaccination baseline after standard-of-care therapy. Those who donated had recent WHO grade 3 or 4 IDH1-mutant, ATRX-lost astrocytomas. The J gene is TRBJ1-1, the V gene TRBV7-8, with D maybe TRBD1 (5 bases). The sample was PBMCs, taken from a glioma patient treated with radiotherapy, temozolomide or both. The source is a middle-aged man with glioma. Some clones in this sample may be carry-over from other donors' samples. The CDR3, as DNA: TGTGCCAGCAGCCAACCGCGCGTGGGCGGACAGAACACTGAAGCTTTCTTT. Protein sequence: CASSQPRVGGQNTEAFF.